This entry lists 12 T cell receptor beta chains sequenced from one sample in a study of control samples from healthy donors and cancer patients. Some clones are missing from TCRdb's copy, which holds only in-frame ones; the method was immunoSEQ multiplex PCR. The sample comprises 100,000 to 150,000 clones, less than 90% of which are singletons, and around 2% rests with the top ten. The sample consisted of blood. The receptors derive from a man younger than 35 in good health.

The chain combines TRBV9 with TRBJ2-3, with D perhaps TRBD2 (6 bases). V lost 4 bases to trimming and J lost 6 bases, with 12 bases between them. Germline V gene lookup returns CDR1 SGDLS and CDR2 YYNGEE. The CDR3 contains 13 residues. The CDR3 region is CASSRGESDTQYF. The CDR3 DNA is TGTGCCAGCAGCCGCGGGGAATCGGATACGCAGTATTTT.

The chain joins TRBV5-1 to TRBJ1-1; no clear D. V was clipped by 0 bases and J by 4 bases, with 13 bases between them. The CDR3 is 15 residues long. In germline, CDR1 is SGHRS, CDR2 YFSETQ. CDR3 bases: TGCGCCAGCAGCTTGGAGGGCGGCGGGTCCACTGAAGCTTTCTTT. This codes for CASSLEGGGSTEAFF. Full variable domain (missing parts from reference TRBV5-1 and TRBJ1-1): KAGVTQTPRYLIKTRGQQVTLSCSPISGHRSVSWYQQTPGQGLQFLFEYFSETQRNKGNFPGRFSGRQFSNSRSEMNVSTLELGDSALYLCASSLEGGGSTEAFFGQGTRLTVV.

The rearrangement joins TRBV19 to TRBJ2-1; TRBD1 matches at 8 bases. The V gene's germline CDR1 is LNHDA and CDR2 SQIVND (reference sequence). The CDR3 loop spans 13 amino acids. V lost 7 bases and J lost 6; bases outside the gene matches: 5. DNA for the CDR3: TGTGCCAGTACCCATACAGGGGGCAATGAGCAGTTCTTC. Protein product: CASTHTGGNEQFF.

This clone was observed once. The chain joins TRBV28 to TRBJ1-5; D may be TRBD1 (5 bases). Germline V lookup: CDR1 MDHEN, CDR2 SYDVKM. The V and J ends lost 6 bases and 3 bases respectively, with 12 bases between them. The CDR3 is 14 amino acids. This CDR3 is CASRLRQFNQPQHF. For the CDR3, the DNA is TGTGCCAGCAGGCTCCGACAGTTCAATCAGCCCCAGCATTTT.

V usage is TRBV7-2 and J usage is TRBJ1-2, with D unclear. The CDR3 covers 11 residues. The germline V gene encodes CDR1 SGHTA and CDR2 FQGNSA. V was pared by 5 bases and J by 5 bases, with 6 bases between. The CDR3 DNA reads TGTGCCAGCAGCCTTCAGTATGGCTACACCTTC. This codes for CASSLQYGYTF. Complete variable domain (other parts from reference TRBV7-2 and TRBJ1-2): GAGVSQSPSNKVTEKGKDVELRCDPISGHTALYWYRQSLGQGLEFLIYFQGNSAPDKSGLPSDRFSAERTGGSVSTLTIQRTQQEDSAVYLCASSLQYGYTFGSGTRLTVV.

This chain connects TRBV27 to TRBJ1-6; maybe TRBD1 (6 bases). The ends were cut back, 5 bases at V and 7 bases at J, with 15 bases in the middle. The CDR3 runs 15 residues. Germline CDR1 MNHEY, CDR2 SMNVEV (reference sequence). CDR3: CASSPWTAGNSPLHF. The CDR3 DNA sequence: TGTGCCAGCAGTCCCTGGACAGCTGGGAATTCACCCCTCCACTTT.

The chain has TRBV6-5 and TRBJ1-2; 8 bases agree with TRBD1. CDR3 length: 15 amino acids. The V and J ends lost 6 bases and 4 bases, in that order; junction bases with no gene match: 10. Germline assignment: CDR1 MNHEY and CDR2 SVGAGI. The CDR3 bases are TGTGCCAGCAGAAAACCCGGGACAGGTACCTATGGCTACACCTTC. The encoded protein is CASRKPGTGTYGYTF.

The sample holds a few counts of this clone. J is TRBJ1-2 and V is TRBV9; no definite D call. The CDR3 sequence is 15 residues long. V shed 3 bases and J shed 7 bases, with 19 bases lying between them. Germline assignment: CDR1 SGDLS and CDR2 YYNGEE. CDR3 nucleotide sequence: TGTGCCAGCAGCGGCGGCGGGAGGGCGCGTGGTGGCTACACCTTC. Its translation: CASSGGGRARGGYTF.

This chain uses TRBV7-9 with TRBJ1-5, with 10 bases lining up with TRBD1. Germline assignment: CDR1 SEHNR and CDR2 FQNEAQ (reference sequence). V shed 3 bases, J shed 3 bases, and the junction held 5 bases outside the gene matches. This CDR3 has 16 amino acids. In nucleotides, the CDR3 is TGTGCCAGCAGCTTGAGAGGGACAGGGGCCAATCAGCCCCAGCATTTT. Residues: CASSLRGTGANQPQHF.

V and J are TRBV18 and TRBJ1-1, with D hard to call. The CDR3 length is 12 residues. Between the trimmed V and J ends, which lost 2 bases and 5 bases, there was a span of 6 bases. The germline V gene has CDR1 KGHSH and CDR2 LQKENI. CDR3 in amino acids: CASSPAGTEAFF. CDR3 DNA sequence: TGTGCCAGCTCACCAGCGGGGACTGAAGCTTTCTTT.

This clone was observed once. The chain employs TRBV7-2 and TRBJ2-7, with no clear D. Germline values: CDR1 SGHTA, CDR2 FQGNSA. The CDR3 runs to 12 residues. V shed 4 bases and J shed 2 bases, with 6 bases lying between them. As DNA, the CDR3 is TGTGCCAGCAGCTCCCAGACCTACGAGCAGTACTTC. Its translation is CASSSQTYEQYF.

This clone appeared a few times. This chain joins TRBV6-5 and TRBJ1-2, with no clear D. The germline V gene has CDR1 MNHEY and CDR2 SVGAGI. V dropped 6 bases and J dropped 4 bases, with 12 bases sitting between them. The CDR3 runs to 13 residues. CDR3 in amino acids: CASSRGLLYGYTF. The DNA for the CDR3 is TGTGCCAGCAGCCGCGGACTGCTCTATGGCTACACCTTC.